This T cell receptor (beta chain) is drawn from a study of regulatory T cells in long-lasting Graves disease. Overall study context: Duration of antithyroid drug therapy among newly diagnosed Graves' patients was under 3 months.

Building of the TCR beta libraries involved iRepertoire HTBI primers and Arm-PCR of CDR3 regions. One entry per CDR3 protein, called by TCRdb with MiXCR from the multiplex PCR reads. Among over 500,000 distinct CDR3 sequences, roughly 15% were seen once, and the ten largest hold around a sixth. Details on this clonotype: Its target is unknown.

The CDR3 runs to 16 residues. The V gene lost 0 bases and the J gene lost 6 bases, with 17 bases spanning the gap. CDR1 and CDR2 (germline): SGHRS, YFSETQ. Study-wide findings and caveats: Accuracy might have suffered from few samples.

Time point indicated: newly diagnosed GD, antithyroid drugs for less than 3 months. The authors made the TCR library using RNA they extracted from PBMCs. An endocrinology department in Xi'an, China, supplied the patients. This same sample was also taken into another study, of T cells in Graves' hyperthyroidism and ophthalmopathy.

The chain has TRBV5-1 and TRBJ2-3; D assignment may be TRBD1 or TRBD2 (5 bases each). This specimen was peripheral blood mononuclear cells (PBMCs), taken at new diagnosis, from a patient treated with antithyroid drugs. This TCR was recovered from a woman aged 25 to 39 with Graves disease. CDR3 sequence: CASSLGDAWGDDTQYF. As DNA, the CDR3 is TGCGCCAGCAGCTTGGGGGACGCGTGGGGTGATGATACGCAGTATTTT.